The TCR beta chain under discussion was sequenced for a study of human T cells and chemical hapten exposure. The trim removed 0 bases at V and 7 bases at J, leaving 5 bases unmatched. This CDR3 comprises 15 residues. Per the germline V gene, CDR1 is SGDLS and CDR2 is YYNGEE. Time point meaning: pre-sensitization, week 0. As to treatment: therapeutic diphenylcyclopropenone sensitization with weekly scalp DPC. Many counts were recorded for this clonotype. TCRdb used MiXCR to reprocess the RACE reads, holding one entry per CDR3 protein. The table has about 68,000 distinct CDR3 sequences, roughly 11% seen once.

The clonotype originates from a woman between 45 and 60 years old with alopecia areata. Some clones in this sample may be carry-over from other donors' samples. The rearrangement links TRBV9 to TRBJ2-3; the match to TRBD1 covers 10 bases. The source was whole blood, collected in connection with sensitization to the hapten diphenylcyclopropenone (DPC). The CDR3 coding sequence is TGTGCCAGCAGCGTAGGTGGGACAGGGGAATATACGCAGTATTTT. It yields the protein CASSVGGTGEYTQYF.